This T cell receptor beta chain is from a study of T cell clones after liver transplantation (dated by TCRdb to the late 2010s). About the study as a whole: Samples were obtained from ITN030ST, a randomized trial in which withdrawal of immunosuppression was attempted within 2 years of liver transplantation. After a pre-transplant mixed lymphocyte reaction, TCRbeta sequencing was used to pinpoint donor-reactive T cell clones, which were subsequently tracked in post-transplant blood. Third party-reactive TCRbeta sequences were also identified from pre-transplant MLRs to serve as an antigen-independent comparator for donor-reactive sequences. Of the eight recipients, three were HCV-positive, while the remaining recipients had been transplanted for non-autoimmune, non-viral indications. Subjects received no induction therapy and standard immunosuppression until randomization at 12-24 months post-transplant. Tolerance was defined as complete immunosuppression withdrawal for at least one year with no rise in liver enzymes beyond twice the upper limit of normal. Blood samples were taken pre-transplant, pre-randomization before withdrawal, and post-randomization after full withdrawal or failed withdrawal. The study cohort included 8 liver transplant recipients, of whom 3 were classified as tolerant and 5 as non-tolerant. Broad study findings and their caveats: Low numbers of available donor cells limited the measurable donor-reactive repertoire in two subjects. Donor-reactive sequences declined more than third party-reactive ones, suggesting partial antigen-specific deletion unrelated to withdrawal success. Conclusions were preliminary, limited by small, heterogeneous patient numbers and non-standardized post-transplant time points. Because allograft tissue specimens were not available, migration of donor-reactive T cells into the graft, rather than deletion, may have occurred. In 5 of 8 subjects, regardless of tolerance or HCV status, circulating donor-reactive CD4 TCRbeta sequences dropped significantly post-transplant. After accounting for repertoire turnover, donor-reactive detection was significantly reduced in 7 of 8 subjects for CD4 and 8 of 8 for CD8.

As for this clone: The specificity of this receptor is unknown. One base away there is no much larger clone; base qualities are not given.

This specimen's time point label, per the study, means: pre-transplant. Unstimulated PBMCs, after thawing, were stained for CD3, CD4 and CD8 and then FACS-sorted into CD3+CD4+ and CD3+CD8+ populations. All 8 studied subjects were randomized to immunosuppression withdrawal. Genomic DNA was isolated with the Qiagen DNeasy Blood and Tissue Kit. High-throughput TCRbeta CDR3 sequencing of frozen genomic DNA was performed by immunoSEQ, with PCR amplification, mapping, bias correction and internal controls included. The source study handled its data this way. Only productive rearrangements were retained, with each unique TCRbeta sequence defined by its CDR3 nucleotide sequence together with its V and J gene. For a sequence to be called donor-reactive, it needed a frequency of at least 0.01% and at least 5-fold expansion in CFSE-low cells compared with unstimulated pre-transplant cells. Minimum frequency thresholds were set for each subject based on the unstimulated sample with the lowest template count, ensuring at least 90% detection power. Jensen-Shannon divergence between the top 1000 TCRbeta sequences post-transplant and pre-transplant was used to measure repertoire turnover. Changes in detection of donor-reactive sequences were assessed with two-sided Fisher's exact tests. TCRdb's version of the immuneACCESS table is confined to in-frame rearrangements and falls short of the full clone set. An unresolved V gene accounts for under half of the shortfall where checked; the remainder is of unknown origin. The DNA was the basis for D and trimming; V, J and clone size are from that table. In all, the sample holds 20,000 to 25,000 clones, and almost 70% of those were seen once. Approximately 3% of the sample is taken by the ten largest.

From a lookup of the germline V gene, CDR1 and CDR2 are SGHTA and FQGNSA. The CDR3 numbers 14 residues from cysteine through phenylalanine. The read is trimmed to its CDR3 DNA, 42 bases read in frame from base 1. Trimming leaves V shorter by 5 bases and J shorter by 7 bases, with the junction holding 6 bases beyond the gene matches. The material was CD4+ T cells from blood, obtained before liver transplant. The TCR was taken from a human donor who received a liver transplant. Rearrangement joined TRBV7-2 to TRBJ1-4, with 8 central nucleotides matching TRBD1. In nucleotides, the sequence is TGTGCCAGCAGCCAGGACAGGGCGAGTGAAAAACTGTTTTTT. This codes for CASSQDRASEKLFF. Extended through the reference TRBV7-2 and TRBJ1-4 proteins, this CDR3 yields the full variable domain: GAGVSQSPSNKVTEKGKDVELRCDPISGHTALYWYRQSLGQGLEFLIYFQGNSAPDKSGLPSDRFSAERTGGSVSTLTIQRTQQEDSAVYLCASSQDRASEKLFFGSGTQLSVL.